The T cell receptor beta chain under discussion was sequenced for a study of T cell responses to AZD1222 COVID-19 vaccine. Method: immunoSEQ multiplex PCR; TCRdb's copy keeps in-frame clones and lacks some. The sample holds about 97,000 clones; around 88% are singletons and the top ten take about 7.8%. The germline gives CDR1 SEHNR, CDR2 FQNEAQ (reference sequence). The CDR3 contains 15 residues. Trimming pared 4 bases from V and 2 bases from J, leaving 12 bases between. This sequence originates from an adult in good health. This sequence joins TRBV7-9 and TRBJ1-5, with D unresolved. Material: peripheral blood, obtained on day 0 of AZD1222 vaccination. The CDR3 sequence is CASSYAQYGNQPQHF. The CDR3 DNA follows: TGTGCCAGCAGCTACGCACAGTACGGCAATCAGCCCCAGCATTTT.